This is a list of T cell receptor beta chains from one sample in a study of T cell changes during pregnancy in multiple sclerosis. Using immunoSEQ multiplex PCR, the repertoire was profiled, and TCRdb retains in-frame clones only, with some absent. This sample has tens of thousands of clones, with approximately 90% found just once. Specimen: peripheral blood, collected in the first trimester of pregnancy. Source of these receptors: a female donor in good health, enrolled as a control in a pregnancy study. CDR3s include the opening cysteine and the closing phenylalanine or tryptophan. Only some rows state a clone size, as once, few, many or a class for expanded clones.

abundance	j_gene	v_gene	CDR3aa
.	TRBJ2-1	TRBV5-1	CASSLDGRSSYNEQFF
.	TRBJ2-5	TRBV7-6	CASRKGAGRETQYF
.	TRBJ2-7	TRBV5-4	CASTWGQGATYEQYF
once	TRBJ2-7	TRBV7-8	CASTIQTGPYEQYF
.	TRBJ2-7	TRBV5-1	CASSGATDYEQYF
.	TRBJ2-3	TRBV13	CASSFKGGASPYTQYF
.	TRBJ1-2	TRBV11-2	CASRTTGAPGYTF
.	TRBJ2-2	TRBV7-9	CASIIDGGTGELFF
.	TRBJ2-1	TRBV19	CASRTSGSYNEQFF
.	TRBJ2-7	TRBV28	CASKRSLDRAYEQYF
few	TRBJ1-1	TRBV6-1	CASSLPGQGGTEAFF
.	TRBJ1-2	TRBV6-5	CASSEVANYGYTF
once	TRBJ2-4	TRBV28	CASSPQTGGDLHIQYF
.	TRBJ2-5	TRBV7-7	CASSPTSGGLGTQYF
once	TRBJ2-7	TRBV7-9	CASSFSEQGMNEQYF
.	TRBJ2-1	TRBV6-6	CASSYLGGGNEQFF
.	TRBJ2-5	TRBV10-3	CAISDSGEGEGEQYF
.	TRBJ1-1	TRBV5-4	CASSFGQVGEAFF
.	TRBJ2-7	TRBV6-5	CAAQGFEQYF
once	TRBJ1-1	TRBV27	CASRRYRQNTEAFF
.	TRBJ2-1	TRBV6-5	CASSPTGNEQFF
.	TRBJ1-1	TRBV7-8	CASSPKIDPGTEAFF
.	TRBJ2-7	TRBV9	CASSVSQGTSYEQYF
.	TRBJ2-2	TRBV11-3	CASSDRGRTGELFF
.	TRBJ1-1	TRBV9	CASSVVGRTGVNTEAFF
.	TRBJ2-7	TRBV9	CASSAPGQHYEQYF
.	TRBJ1-5	TRBV6-4	CASSKRNNQPQHF
.	TRBJ2-5	TRBV7-9	CASRRAGQGETQYF
.	TRBJ1-1	TRBV5-4	CASSLGLDRGLDTEAFF
.	TRBJ2-7	TRBV27	CASSQGGTGGTPYEQYF
.	TRBJ2-3	TRBV6-4	CASSATSGSLDTQYF
.	TRBJ2-1	TRBV6-5	CASSWKREGRYNEQFF
once	TRBJ1-4	TRBV7-9	CASSPRQGISANEKLFF
.	TRBJ1-5	TRBV2	CASSDAGPYSNQPQHF
.	TRBJ2-7	TRBV13	CASSLTSRSYEQYF
.	TRBJ2-7	TRBV28	CASSLSVGSYEQYF
.	TRBJ2-7	TRBV28	CASILREGLGYEQYF
.	TRBJ2-3	TRBV6-5	CATRLPSTDTQYF
.	TRBJ1-1	TRBV10-3	CATLPQGGAEAFF
.	TRBJ1-2	TRBV5-6	CASSWDRAFNGYTF
.	TRBJ2-2	TRBV7-9	CASSLMGVAGVTGELFF
.	TRBJ1-5	TRBV18	CASSSPNQPQHF
.	TRBJ2-1	TRBV4-1	CASSQDLVQREDNEQFF
.	TRBJ2-3	TRBV7-9	CASSLPGLAGGTDTQYF
.	TRBJ2-2	TRBV5-1	CASSFLAGGPRTGELFF
once	TRBJ2-7	TRBV7-2	CASSLSTGAYEQYF
once	TRBJ2-5	TRBV5-6	CASSFGTVEETQYF
.	TRBJ1-2	TRBV18	CASSPGQDSFSNYGYTF
few	TRBJ1-5	TRBV28	CASSFYQGQPQHF
few	TRBJ2-1	TRBV5-1	CASSFQGLDNEQFF
.	TRBJ2-2	TRBV5-1	CASSYFPGQGNTGELFF
.	TRBJ1-5	TRBV19	CASTKGQGVGSQPQHF
.	TRBJ2-1	TRBV6-5	CASSPVGGENEQFF
.	TRBJ2-5	TRBV5-1	CASSSTGGGETQYF
.	TRBJ2-3	TRBV10-3	CAISESKKSADTQYF
.	TRBJ1-3	TRBV30	CAWISGRGNTIYF
few	TRBJ1-2	TRBV7-3	CASSLEGGGYTF
.	TRBJ1-2	TRBV6-5	CASRTGQNYGYTF
.	TRBJ2-7	TRBV28	CASSSPGQIPYEQYF
once	TRBJ2-7	TRBV5-6	CASRPSASSGTPYEQYF